This TCR beta chain comes out of a study of CD8 T cells in ankylosing spondylitis. Findings and limits, study-wide: Significant enrichment of disease-linked clones was reportedly seen in matched ankylosing spondylitis synovial fluid. The study identified a TCR beta motif of several highly homologous variants that appeared characteristic of ankylosing spondylitis blood.

This clonotype was detected many times. Its antigen is not known. From the 5' RACE reads, TCRdb called clonotypes with MiXCR, one entry per CDR3 protein. The sample lists approximately 250,000 distinct CDR3 sequences; about 10% were seen once. CDR1 and CDR2 from the germline V gene are DFQATT and SNEGSKA (reference sequence). CDR3 length: 13 residues. V was shortened by 3 bases and J by 0 bases, with 5 bases between the two germline ends. This TCR was sampled from a male donor with ankylosing spondylitis or in good health (not recorded which). The chain is built from TRBV20-1 and TRBJ2-2, with unresolved D. Source material: blood, either unsorted or a sorted T cell fraction (not recorded which). The CDR3 protein is CSARPANTGELFF. For the CDR3, the DNA is TGCAGTGCTAGGCCAGCGAACACCGGGGAGCTGTTTTTT.